This T cell receptor (beta chain) was captured in a study of blood T cell repertoires in COVID-19. Study summary: Sources were T cells, B-cell-depleted T cells, or PBMCs; the material itself was cDNA or gDNA.

Cohort allocation depended upon clinical history that participants reported. Cohort 3 recovered donors had two negative PCRs, clearance, or symptom resolution. This table comes from immunoSEQ multiplex PCR, and its TCRdb copy is limited to in-frame clones, with some not included. The sample lists a few hundred thousand clones; roughly 85% were seen once. This CDR3 has 16 amino acids. The V and J ends lost 8 bases and 3 bases, in that order; junction bases with no gene match: 11. Germline-derived CDR1 and CDR2 are KGHSH and LQKENI. This clone was picked up a small number of times. The specimen sequenced was PBMCs or T cells enriched from blood (not recorded which). This receptor was identified in a man aged 35-49 years who had recovered from COVID-19. The V call is TRBV18, the J call TRBJ1-5; 9 bases fit TRBD1. CDR3 coding DNA: TGTGCCAGCCGATCTGGACAGGGGACTATCAATCAGCCCCAGCATTTT. Residues: CASRSGQGTINQPQHF.